This TCR beta chain was sequenced for a study of Ad26.COV2.S vaccination and SARS-CoV-2 variants. Looking at the study overall: Donor got 5x10^10 or 1x10^11 viral particles of Ad26.COV2.S. Study-level points and caveats: From the TCR breadth and depth analyses, total T cell responses may have been underestimated.

Sequencing was performed with immunoSEQ multiplex PCR; in TCRdb, only in-frame clones are kept and a portion is missing. The data hold roughly 400,000 clones, with about 92% observed a single time. Germline CDR1 KGHSH, CDR2 LQKENI. V trimming: 6 bases; J trimming: 1 base; junction bases outside the gene matches: 4. The CDR3 extends over 15 amino acids. Treatment of the sample: around 19 received Ad26.COV2.S at low or high dose, single or two shots; a few received placebo; per-sample allocation not given. Day 63 after the first vaccine or placebo injection was the time point for sampling. Built on an Ad26 vector, the vaccine expressed Wuhan-strain SARS-CoV-2 spike. A word on this clone: No antigen is known for it.

This material consisted of peripheral blood, taken in a trial of Ad26.COV2.S vaccine versus placebo. The rearrangement uses TRBV18 and TRBJ1-5; 9 nucleotides match TRBD1. The receptor was derived from a person aged 18-60 years who received the Ad26.COV2.S COVID-19 vaccine or a placebo. The CDR3 here is CASSRTGVSNQPQHF. The CDR3 DNA sequence: TGTGCCAGCTCGCGGACAGGGGTGAGCAATCAGCCCCAGCATTTT. The whole variable domain, remainder taken from reference TRBV18 and TRBJ1-5, is NAGVMQNPRHLVRRRGQEARLRCSPMKGHSHVYWYRQLPEEGLKFMVYLQKENIIDESGMPKERFSAEFPKEGPSILRIQQVVRGDSAAYFCASSRTGVSNQPQHFGDGTRLSIL.